The 18 T cell receptor beta chains below come from one sample, sequenced in a study of CD8 T cells in ankylosing spondylitis. TCRdb reprocessed the 5' RACE reads via MiXCR and lists one record per CDR3 protein. The sample comprises roughly 180,000 distinct CDR3 sequences, 10% to 15% of which are singletons, and 11% rests with the top ten. Material for sequencing was blood, either unsorted or a sorted T cell fraction (not recorded which). These receptor sequences come from a female donor with ankylosing spondylitis or in good health (not recorded which).

In this sample, this clonotype turned up many times. The CDR3 coding sequence is TGTGCCAGCAGGAGGGAAACTGGAAACACCATATATTTT. Translating gives CASRRETGNTIYF. The chain is built from TRBV7-2 and TRBJ1-3, with no clear D. V was clipped by 6 bases and J by 2 bases, with 8 bases between them. This CDR3 has 13 amino acids. CDR1 is SGHTA and CDR2 is FQGNSA in the germline V gene.

This clonotype was found a few times. The chain recombines TRBV15 with TRBJ2-3; D not certain. CDR1 and CDR2 from the germline V gene are LNHNV and YYDKDF (reference sequence). Trimming stripped 1 base from V and 5 bases from J, with 13 bases between. This CDR3 region has 15 residues. CDR3 in amino acids: CATSRGLAPGDTQYF. The CDR3 DNA reads as TGTGCCACCAGCAGAGGACTGGCTCCGGGAGATACGCAGTATTTT.

This clonotype was seen more than once but under ten times. The gene calls are TRBV19 and TRBJ2-1, with a tentative D call TRBD2 (6 bases). The CDR3 has 15 amino acids. The ends were cut back, 5 bases at V and 2 bases at J, with 13 bases in the middle. Germline CDR1 LNHDA, CDR2 SQIVND (reference sequence). CDR3 sequence reads: CASSLTSYAYNEQFF. CDR3 DNA: TGTGCCAGTAGTCTGACTAGTTATGCCTACAATGAGCAGTTCTTC.

In its sample, this clonotype was seen a few times. In DNA, the CDR3 is TGTGCCAGCAGATCCGGAATGTCGTCGGCAGATACGCAGTATTTT. Translating gives CASRSGMSSADTQYF. The genes are TRBV11-1 and TRBJ2-3; no clear D gene. CDR1 is SGHAT and CDR2 is FQDESV in the germline V gene (reference sequence). V lost 6 bases to trimming and J lost 4 bases, with 17 bases between them. The CDR3 runs 15 residues.

CDR3 nucleotides: TGTGCCAGCAGTGCAATAGCTAGCGGGAACAATGAGCAGTTCTTC. Protein product: CASSAIASGNNEQFF. This chain links TRBV6-4 with TRBJ2-1; 9 bases are shared with TRBD2. Germline assignment: CDR1 MRHNA and CDR2 SNTAGT. V gave up 4 bases and J gave up 5 bases; unmatched junction bases: 6. The length of the CDR3 is 15 residues.

This clonotype was detected many times. The chain uses TRBV6-1 and TRBJ1-5; maybe TRBD1 (5 bases). Germline-derived CDR1 and CDR2 are MNHNS and SASEGT. Trimming removed 7 bases at V and 1 base at J, with 17 bases between. The CDR3 covers 16 residues. In DNA form, the CDR3 reads TGTGCCAGCAACCGAGCGGGGGGTCAAAGCAATCAGCCCCAGCATTTT. Protein: CASNRAGGQSNQPQHF.

This clonotype was picked up many times. This rearrangement joins TRBV2 to TRBJ2-1; TRBD2 matches 10 bases. This CDR3 comprises 13 residues. V lost 8 bases to trimming and J lost 5 bases; unmatched junction nucleotides: 3. Looked up from germline, CDR1 is SNHLY and CDR2 is FYNNEI. CDR3 sequence: CASDTSGNNEQFF. The CDR3 DNA reads TGTGCCAGCGATACTAGCGGGAACAATGAGCAGTTCTTC. Full variable domain (outside the CDR3, taken from reference TRBV2 and TRBJ2-1): EPEVTQTPSHQVTQMGQEVILRCVPISNHLYFYWYRQILGQKVEFLVSFYNNEISEKSEIFDDQFSVERPDGSNFTLKIRSTKLEDSAMYFCASDTSGNNEQFFGPGTRLTVL.

This clonotype has a count of ten or more. The chain joins TRBV7-2 to TRBJ2-1; D is undetermined. This CDR3 has 14 amino acids. Trimming removed 1 base from V and 13 bases from J, with 17 bases in between. Germline CDR1 is SGHTA and CDR2 is FQGNSA. This chain's CDR3 is CASSLDPRTDQQFF. CDR3 sequence (DNA): TGTGCCAGCAGCTTAGACCCTCGGACGGACCAACAGTTCTTC.

This clonotype was detected only a few times. The V and J genes are TRBV7-2 and TRBJ2-7; D gene uncertain. V gave up 5 bases and J gave up 4 bases, with 12 bases separating them. The CDR3 extends over 13 amino acids. CDR1 is SGHTA, CDR2 FQGNSA, per germline. The CDR3, as DNA: TGTGCCAGCAGCGGTCCTAACCGATACGAGCAGTACTTC. It encodes CASSGPNRYEQYF.

About this clonotype itself: A much larger clonotype is one base distant, so this may be a read error. The V and J genes are TRBV28 and TRBJ2-7; a possible D gene is TRBD2 (5 bases). This CDR3 has 13 amino acids. In germline, CDR1 is MDHEN, CDR2 SYDVKM. The CDR3 DNA is TGTGCCAGCAGGAGAGCGGCGACCTACGGGCAGTACTTC. Translation: CASRRAATYGQYF.

This clonotype was seen repeatedly, ten times or more. The J gene is TRBJ1-5, the V gene TRBV3-1; D is ambiguous. V lost 0 bases, J lost 9 bases, and 6 bases lay in between. Germline CDR1 is LGHDT and CDR2 is YNNKEL (reference sequence). The CDR3 sequence is 12 residues long. This CDR3 is CASSQEAGPQHF. CDR3 DNA: TGTGCCAGCAGCCAAGAGGCGGGGCCCCAGCATTTT.

This clonotype came up many times. The chain joins TRBV27 to TRBJ2-1; tentative D call: TRBD1 (5 bases). Trimming took 6 bases from V and 9 from J, leaving 12 bases between them. This CDR3 region has 12 residues. The germline gives CDR1 MNHEY, CDR2 SMNVEV (reference sequence). The CDR3 here is CASSSDRSEQFF. The CDR3 coding sequence is TGTGCCAGCAGCTCTGACAGAAGTGAGCAGTTCTTC.

This clonotype was observed a single time. At one end the junction does not follow the germline gene, possibly because of a read error. The genes are TRBV20-1 and TRBJ2-1, with D perhaps matching TRBD2 (6 bases). This CDR3 region has 16 residues. Germline V gene sequence: CDR1 DFQATT, CDR2 SNEGSKA (reference sequence). This chain's CDR3 is CSTRGGFGGSYNEQFF. The DNA for the CDR3 is TGCAGTACTAGAGGAGGATTTGGAGGGTCCTACAATGAGCAGTTCTTC.

This clonotype was seen ten or more times. This sequence joins TRBV6-2 or TRBV6-3 and TRBJ2-1; no reliable D call. Trimming shortened V by 0 bases and J by 4 bases, and 16 bases separated the two germline ends. The germline gives CDR1 MNHEY, CDR2 SVGEGT. This CDR3 is 17 amino acids long. The CDR3 DNA follows: TGTGCCAGCAGTTACTCGGTGCTGGCTATAGGATACAATGAGCAGTTCTTC. Its protein is CASSYSVLAIGYNEQFF.

This clonotype was seen only a few times. J is TRBJ1-5 and V is TRBV19; the D is unclear. The germline V gene encodes CDR1 LNHDA and CDR2 SQIVND (reference sequence). V was pared by 6 bases and J by 3 bases, with 12 bases between. The CDR3 sequence is 14 residues long. Here the CDR3 reads CASRTTWVNQPQHF. The CDR3 DNA follows: TGTGCCAGTAGGACAACCTGGGTCAATCAGCCCCAGCATTTT.

A few counts support this clonotype. The chain carries TRBV20-1 and TRBJ2-7, with a tentative D call TRBD2 (6 bases). The CDR3 sequence is 11 residues long. The V end lost 3 bases, the J end lost 6 bases, and 9 bases lay between the germline ends. CDR1 and CDR2 (germline): DFQATT, SNEGSKA (reference sequence). In nucleotides, the CDR3 is TGCAGTGCTAGGGAGGGCCCCGAGCAGTACTTC. Its protein is CSAREGPEQYF.

This rearrangement joins TRBV7-2 to TRBJ2-5, with D perhaps TRBD1 or TRBD2 (5 bases each). Trimming pared 10 bases from V and 2 bases from J, leaving 14 bases between. This CDR3 has 13 amino acids. CDR1 SGHTA and CDR2 FQGNSA come from the germline V gene. The CDR3 nucleotides read TGTGCCACGGTCCCGGGACCACAAGAGACCCAGTACTTC. Amino acids: CATVPGPQETQYF.

There are many counts of this clonotype. This chain joins TRBV7-2 and TRBJ1-5; D is possibly TRBD1 (5 bases). Germline V CDR1 and CDR2: SGHTA, FQGNSA. V was clipped by 1 base and J by 3 bases, with 13 bases between them. There are 16 residues in the CDR3. CDR3 sequence (DNA): TGTGCCAGCAGCTTAGTTGCAGGGTCGGACAATCAGCCCCAGCATTTT. Its translation is CASSLVAGSDNQPQHF. Based on the CDR3 plus reference TRBV7-2 and TRBJ1-5, the full variable domain is GAGVSQSPSNKVTEKGKDVELRCDPISGHTALYWYRQSLGQGLEFLIYFQGNSAPDKSGLPSDRFSAERTGGSVSTLTIQRTQQEDSAVYLCASSLVAGSDNQPQHFGDGTRLSIL.